This entry lists 19 T cell receptor beta chains sequenced from one sample in a study of T cells in Graves' hyperthyroidism and ophthalmopathy. TCR beta CDR3 sequences were amplified from RNA transcripts. The HTBI set primed first-round TCR CDR3 RT-PCR. A single record per CDR3 protein comes from TCRdb applying MiXCR to the multiplex PCR reads. The sample contains approximately 610,000 distinct CDR3 sequences, 14% to 15% of which appear only once. The sample comprised blood. The receptors here all came from a woman between 40 and 50 years old with Graves' ophthalmopathy.

This clonotype has more than one count but fewer than ten. This may be a read error, as it is one base from a much larger clone. The chain recombines TRBV20-1 with TRBJ2-5; 10 bases are shared with TRBD2. V shed 1 base, J shed 10 bases, and the junction held 9 bases outside the gene matches. There are 14 residues in the CDR3. CDR1 and CDR2 (germline): DFQATT, SNEGSKA (reference sequence). CDR3 residues: CSARVEAAGGHQYF. Here the CDR3 DNA reads TGCAGTGCTAGAGTGGAAGCAGCGGGAGGGCACCAGTACTTC.

This clonotype was recorded many times. This chain links TRBV11-2 with TRBJ2-2, with TRBD2 matching 9 bases. CDR1 SGHAT and CDR2 FQNNGV come from the germline V gene. This CDR3 has 17 amino acids. With V trimmed by 1 base and J by 7 bases, 10 bases remained unmatched. The CDR3 DNA is TGTGCCAGCAGCTTAGGAGGCGCTAGCGGGATAGTCGGGGAGCTGTTTTTT. This gives the protein CASSLGGASGIVGELFF.

This clonotype has at least ten counts. This chain connects TRBV4-1 to TRBJ2-7; D ambiguous. The CDR3 is 14 amino acids. The V end was cut by 0 bases, the J end by 4 bases, with 10 bases between. Germline CDR1 MGHRA, CDR2 YSYEKL. CDR3 DNA sequence: TGCGCCAGCAGCCAAGATGCCGGTGGGTACGAGCAGTACTTC. It encodes CASSQDAGGYEQYF.

This clonotype was seen a few times. This may stem from a read error, because a much larger clone lies one nucleotide away. The chain uses TRBV7-2 and TRBJ1-1; D unresolved. The CDR3 is made up of 14 amino acids. CDR1 and CDR2 from the germline V gene are SGHTA and FQGNSA. Trimming took 0 bases from V and 3 from J, leaving 8 bases between them. The CDR3, as DNA: TGTACCAGCAGCTTAGCAGGATTTGACACTGAAGCTTTCTTT. Its protein product is CTSSLAGFDTEAFF.

The J gene is TRBJ2-7, the V gene TRBV13, with TRBD1 matching over 9 bases. The CDR3 covers 17 residues. Trimming cost V 5 bases and J 0 bases; bases outside gene matches: 11. CDR1 and CDR2 (germline): PRHDT, FYEKMQ (reference sequence). CDR3 coding DNA: TGTGCCAGCAGCATTACAGGGGGCGGCCCCCTCTCCTACGAGCAGTACTTC. It translates to CASSITGGGPLSYEQYF.

CDR3 in DNA: TGCAGCGTCAAAACTAGCGGGAGCTTCTACGAGCAGTACTTC. This sequence encodes CSVKTSGSFYEQYF. The chain recombines TRBV29-1 with TRBJ2-7; 11 bases fit TRBD2. V trimming: 6 bases; J trimming: 3 bases; junction bases outside the gene matches: 7. Germline-derived CDR1 and CDR2 are SQVTM and ANQGSEA. This CDR3 region has 14 residues.

This clonotype was seen ten or more times. J is TRBJ2-5 and V is TRBV7-8; no clear D. The CDR3 totals 15 residues. Germline V lookup: CDR1 SGHVS, CDR2 FQNEAQ. Trimming pared 4 bases from V and 7 bases from J, leaving 19 bases between. The chain's CDR3 is CASSSTFPAATTQYF. The CDR3 DNA reads as TGTGCCAGCAGCTCTACCTTTCCAGCAGCAACGACCCAGTACTTC.

Many counts were recorded for this clonotype. The chain joins TRBV7-2 to TRBJ1-1, with D possibly being TRBD1 (6 bases). Germline V CDR1 and CDR2: SGHTA, FQGNSA. V lost 4 bases to trimming and J lost 4 bases, with 13 bases between them. CDR3 size: 14 residues. The CDR3 region has the DNA TGTGCCAGCAGCTGGGGGGGAGGGGGCACTGAAGCTTTCTTT. Translating it yields CASSWGGGGTEAFF.

This clonotype showed up just a few times. This rearrangement joins TRBV10-2 to TRBJ2-2; 11 bases line up with TRBD1. V was clipped by 7 bases and J by 4 bases; unmatched bases: 5. CDR3 length: 15 amino acids. Looked up from germline, CDR1 is WSHSY and CDR2 is SAAADI. This CDR3 is CASMTGQGGTGELFF. CDR3 coding DNA: TGCGCCAGCATGACGGGACAGGGGGGCACCGGGGAGCTGTTTTTT.

V and J are TRBV19 and TRBJ1-2; weak D call: TRBD1 (6 bases). The CDR3 loop spans 15 amino acids. Deletions cut 4 bases from V and 8 bases from J, with 20 bases between. CDR1 is LNHDA, CDR2 SQIVND, per germline (reference sequence). DNA of the CDR3: TGTGCCAGTAGTAGCCCCGTGGGGGCTCGTTTCGGCTACACCTTC. Protein sequence: CASSSPVGARFGYTF.

In its sample, this clonotype was seen once. The V and J genes are TRBV30 and TRBJ1-2; unclear D gene. Germline loops: CDR1 GTSNPN, CDR2 SVGIG (reference sequence). This CDR3 spans 14 amino acids. V shed 4 bases and J shed 4 bases, with 16 bases lying between them. The CDR3 spells CAWTSWEGLYGYTF. The CDR3 nucleotides read TGTGCCTGGACCTCCTGGGAGGGTCTCTATGGCTACACCTTC.

This clonotype showed up many times. The V call is TRBV6-5, the J call TRBJ2-5; TRBD1 aligns across 8 bases. Germline-derived CDR1 and CDR2 are MNHEY and SVGAGI. V shed 4 bases and J 4 bases; nucleotides not matched to a gene: 14. CDR3 length: 17 residues. Here the CDR3 reads CASSSSRDRLGRETQYF. In DNA form, the CDR3 reads TGTGCCAGCAGTTCGTCCCGGGACAGGCTGGGTCGAGAGACCCAGTACTTC.

Many counts were recorded for this clonotype. The gene calls are TRBV12-3 or TRBV12-4 and TRBJ2-2; D not certain. The CDR3 sequence is 14 residues long. V shed 1 base and J shed 5 bases, with 8 bases lying between them. CDR3 region: CASSLVVGTGELFF. The CDR3 nucleotides are TGTGCCAGCAGTTTAGTTGTGGGGACCGGGGAGCTGTTTTTT.

This clonotype was observed at least ten times. V and J are TRBV12-3 or TRBV12-4 and TRBJ1-1; TRBD1 matches at 10 bases. Trimming at V came to 5 bases and at J to 6 bases, leaving 6 bases not matched to a gene. The CDR3 spans 14 residues. The DNA for the CDR3 is TGTGCCAGCAGTCAGGACAGGGGGAGGCCTGAAGCTTTCTTT. This sequence encodes CASSQDRGRPEAFF.

This clonotype was observed many times. This rearrangement joins TRBV5-1 to TRBJ1-2, with a tentative D call TRBD1 (5 bases). Germline V gene lookup returns CDR1 SGHRS and CDR2 YFSETQ. Trimming left V 1 base short and J 7 bases short, with 14 bases between. The CDR3 covers 14 residues. The DNA for the CDR3 is TGCGCCAGCAGCTTGCGGGGCGGACCCCCTGGCTACACCTTC. It codes for CASSLRGGPPGYTF. The full variable domain, in which reference TRBV5-1 and TRBJ1-2 provide the parts outside the CDR3, is KAGVTQTPRYLIKTRGQQVTLSCSPISGHRSVSWYQQTPGQGLQFLFEYFSETQRNKGNFPGRFSGRQFSNSRSEMNVSTLELGDSALYLCASSLRGGPPGYTFGSGTRLTVV.

Ten or more counts support this clonotype. The rearrangement uses TRBV2 and TRBJ1-2; 10 nucleotides agree with TRBD1. J lost 6 bases, V lost 9 bases, and 4 bases had no gene match. The CDR3 loop spans 12 amino acids. The germline CDR1 and CDR2 sequences are SNHLY and FYNNEI. The CDR3 sequence is CASLTGGDGYTF. In nucleotides, the CDR3 is TGTGCCAGTTTGACAGGGGGCGATGGCTACACCTTC. The variable domain in full, completed from reference TRBV2 and TRBJ1-2, reads EPEVTQTPSHQVTQMGQEVILRCVPISNHLYFYWYRQILGQKVEFLVSFYNNEISEKSEIFDDQFSVERPDGSNFTLKIRSTKLEDSAMYFCASLTGGDGYTFGSGTRLTVV.

This clonotype was observed at least ten times. The chain has TRBV20-1 and TRBJ2-7; possibly TRBD2 for D (5 bases). Per the germline V gene, CDR1 is DFQATT and CDR2 is SNEGSKA (reference sequence). The CDR3 totals 14 residues. V gave up 1 base and J gave up 1 base, with 11 bases separating them. CDR3 coding DNA: TGCAGTGCTAGAGGTGGGAGTTATTCCTACGAGCAGTACTTC. Amino acids: CSARGGSYSYEQYF.

The chain combines TRBV6-1 with TRBJ2-5; 7 bases map to TRBD1. The germline V gene has CDR1 MNHNS and CDR2 SASEGT. The J segment lost 5 bases and the V segment lost 5 bases, leaving 8 bases of the junction unmatched. This CDR3 has 14 residues. CDR3 in amino acids: CASSQQGFGETQYF. The CDR3 DNA follows: TGTGCCAGCAGTCAACAGGGGTTTGGGGAGACCCAGTACTTC.

This clonotype was seen many times. The chain couples TRBV19 to TRBJ2-7; perhaps TRBD1 as D (5 bases). The CDR3 has 14 amino acids. Germline V gene sequence: CDR1 LNHDA, CDR2 SQIVND (reference sequence). V was clipped by 3 bases and J by 0 bases, with 9 bases between them. The DNA for the CDR3 is TGTGCCAGTAGTATTGACAGCATCTCCTACGAGCAGTACTTC. It codes for CASSIDSISYEQYF. Using reference TRBV19 and TRBJ2-7 for the parts outside the CDR3, the full variable domain is DGGITQSPKYLFRKEGQNVTLSCEQNLNHDAMYWYRQDPGQGLRLIYYSQIVNDFQKGDIAEGYSVSREKKESFPLTVTSAQKNPTAFYLCASSIDSISYEQYFGPGTRLTVT.